This T cell receptor beta chain was identified in a study of CXCR3-negative and CXCR3-positive naive CD8 T cells (dated by TCRdb to between 2018 and 2021). Looking at the study overall: In total, 130 million to 150 million TRB reads were obtained, or roughly 1.5 +/- 0.3 million reads per library. Diversity and physicochemical repertoire analyses covered some ten donors pooled from two independent experiments. TRBV-TRBJ cluster analysis included naive subsets from 5 donors and memory cells from 3 donors. Overall results and qualifications from the work: Comparably high repertoire diversity was found in both naive subsets, whereas much lower repertoire diversity was found in memory CD8+ T cells. Because surface CD5, which is linked to self-reactivity in mice, was comparable between the naive subsets, TCR interaction strength was also inferred from the physicochemical properties of TRB CDR3s. Freshly isolated PBMCs were used for most assays because CXCR3 expression went down partially after cryopreservation. TRBV-TRBJ usage was similar between naive CXCR3-negative and CXCR3-positive cells from the same donor, while memory cells showed distinct patterns.

The CDR3, from cysteine to phenylalanine, totals 17 residues. No DNA is recorded. The CDR1 and CDR2 encoded by the germline V gene are SQVTM and ANQGSEA. For every CD8+ T cell subset, approximately 300,000 cells were flow-sorted straight into RLT lysis buffer, and each subset was sorted in triplicate. Using standard density gradient centrifugation, peripheral blood mononuclear cells were isolated from buffy coats. An RNeasy Mini Kit was used to extract total RNA from the sorted cells. Concerning this clonotype: Its specific antigen is unknown.

The data were produced on a NextSeq 550. The Human TCR Profiling Kit (MiLaboratory) was used to make UMI-labeled 5' RACE TRB cDNA libraries. cDNA synthesis used the entire amount of extracted RNA, and PCR amplification then used the entire amount of cDNA produced. Libraries were prepared in parallel using an identical number of PCR cycles. As for the authors' bioinformatics: About 50,000 +/- 10,000 unique UMI-labeled TRB cDNA molecules per library were extracted with MIGEC and MiXCR, with at least two reads per UMI required. On average, about 40,000 +/- 10,000 functional in-frame TRB CDR3 nucleotide clonotypes lacking stop codons were found per library. After downsampling to 5000 UMI-labeled TRB molecules per sample, diversity metrics, including normalized Shannon-Wiener and Chao1, were computed in VDJtools. For the central five CDR3 residues, VDJtools calculated physicochemical properties weighted by clonotype size, namely interaction energy, strength, volume and Kidera factor 4. Based on TCRdb reprocessing of the reads, there is one entry per CDR3 protein sequence, and DNA is missing. What appears here as the V and J calls and clone size reflects TCRdb's work, not the paper's. The sample table holds 50,000 to 65,000 distinct CDR3 sequences. The ten largest clones add up to roughly a quarter of the sample.

The specimen sequenced was memory CD8+ T cells from blood. The cell subset or site tag for this specimen amounts to: conventional CD8+ memory T cells (TMEM), sorted as controls. The chain uses TRBV29-1 and TRBJ2-1; TCRdb returns TRBD2, unconfirmable since there is no DNA. This sequence was found in a human donor in good health. Some clones in this sample may be carry-over from other donors' samples. The encoded CDR3 is CSVEGDTSGRTYNEQFF.